This entry features one T cell receptor (beta chain) sequence. The primer mix had 60 Vbeta and 13 Jbeta primers. Here immunoSEQ multiplex PCR was the method, and the copy in TCRdb shows in-frame clones only, minus some. This repertoire shows around 150,000 clones, 60% to 80% found once; its top ten account for nearly 5%. The data derive from a study of cytomegalovirus exposure and HLA in healthy donors. The V gene's germline CDR1 is LNHDA and CDR2 SQIVND (reference sequence). Unmatched junction bases numbered 11, after V lost 5 bases and J lost 9 bases. The CDR3 runs 17 residues. The sequenced material came from PBMCs. The V gene is TRBV19, the J gene TRBJ1-6, with TRBD1 matching 12 bases. The TCR comes from a woman aged 45-65 years in good health and CMV-seronegative. CDR3 sequence: CASSPRPGTGGISPLHF. The CDR3 DNA is TGTGCCAGTAGTCCGAGACCCGGGACAGGGGGCATTTCACCCCTCCACTTT.